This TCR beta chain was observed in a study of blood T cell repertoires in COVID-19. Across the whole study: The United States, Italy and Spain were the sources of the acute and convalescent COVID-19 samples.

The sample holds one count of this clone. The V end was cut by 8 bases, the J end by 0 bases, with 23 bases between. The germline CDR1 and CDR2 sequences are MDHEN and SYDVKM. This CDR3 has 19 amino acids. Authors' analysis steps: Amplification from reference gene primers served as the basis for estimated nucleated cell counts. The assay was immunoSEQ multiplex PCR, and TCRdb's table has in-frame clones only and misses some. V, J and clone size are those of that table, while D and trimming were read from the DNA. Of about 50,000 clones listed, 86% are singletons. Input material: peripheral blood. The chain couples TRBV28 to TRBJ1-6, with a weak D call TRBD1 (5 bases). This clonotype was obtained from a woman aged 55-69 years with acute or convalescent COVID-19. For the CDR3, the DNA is TGTGCCAGCCGACCGCGGGGGTCGGTCCGAAGCTCCTATAATTCACCCCTCCACTTT. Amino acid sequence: CASRPRGSVRSSYNSPLHF.